This passage covers 9 T cell receptor beta chains from one sample sequenced in a study of T cells expressing NK-cell markers. TCRdb reworked the 5' RACE reads into one entry per CDR3 protein, no DNA. The repertoire shows 250,000 or so distinct CDR3 sequences; the top ten hold 4% to 5%. The sample consisted of blood T cells: a sorted CD56 or NKG2C T cell subset, CD4+ or CD8+ T cells, or bulk PBMC T cells (not recorded which). The source of these receptors is a woman between 18 and 70 years old in good health.

The gene calls are TRBV6-2 or TRBV6-3 and TRBJ2-3; no DNA is available, so the TRBD2 call from TCRdb remains unchecked. The CDR3 sequence is 17 residues long. In germline, CDR1 is MNHEY, CDR2 SVGEGT. Here the CDR3 reads CASSRFRTSGGTDTQYF.

This rearrangement joins TRBV7-8 to TRBJ2-3. Looked up from germline, CDR1 is SGHVS and CDR2 is FQNEAQ. The CDR3 runs to 12 residues. CDR3 region: CASSPHRDTQYF.

The chain couples TRBV27 to TRBJ2-5; TCRdb gives TRBD2 as the D gene, but with no DNA this cannot be confirmed. Germline V gene lookup returns CDR1 MNHEY and CDR2 SMNVEV (reference sequence). The CDR3 runs 16 residues. The CDR3 reads CASRGPGLAGKETQYF.

V is TRBV7-2 and J is TRBJ2-1; with no DNA, the TCRdb D assignment of TRBD1 cannot be verified. Germline CDR1 reads SGHTA; CDR2 reads FQGNSA. The CDR3 extends over 15 amino acids. CDR3 in amino acids: CASSNSGGAGDEQFF.

The J gene is TRBJ2-3, the V gene TRBV9; TCRdb gives TRBD2 as the D gene, but with no DNA this cannot be confirmed. The length of the CDR3 is 17 residues. From germline, CDR1 is SGDLS and CDR2 YYNGEE. The CDR3 protein is CASSVMRGLAATDTQYF.

This sequence joins TRBV20-1 and TRBJ2-6; TCRdb designates TRBD1, a call that cannot be tested without DNA. This CDR3 spans 14 amino acids. Germline CDR1 is DFQATT and CDR2 is SNEGSKA (reference sequence). CDR3 sequence reads: CSASGVSGANVLTF.

The rearrangement links TRBV7-2 to TRBJ1-1. The length of the CDR3 is 12 residues. Per the germline V gene, CDR1 is SGHTA and CDR2 is FQGNSA. The CDR3 here is CASSLDLNSVFF.

The chain employs TRBV29-1 and TRBJ1-1; TCRdb's D gene call, TRBD1, goes unchecked for lack of DNA. Germline-derived CDR1 and CDR2 are SQVTM and ANQGSEA. This CDR3 spans 11 amino acids. The CDR3 protein is CSVEQGMRAFF.

The gene calls are TRBV7-3 and TRBJ2-1. Germline V CDR1 and CDR2: SGHTA, FQGTGA. The CDR3 covers 14 residues. This chain's CDR3 is CASKLASNYNEQFF. Filled out from reference TRBV7-3 and TRBJ2-1, the complete variable domain reads GAGVSQTPSNKVTEKGKYVELRCDPISGHTALYWYRQSLGQGPEFLIYFQGTGAADDSGLPNDRFFAVRPEGSVSTLKIQRTERGDSAVYLCASKLASNYNEQFFGPGTRLTVL.